One T cell receptor beta chain is described in this entry. This record comes from a study of blood T cell repertoires in COVID-19. Study-wide context: COVID-19 samples collected from the United States, Italy and Spain covered acute and convalescent phases. From T cells, B-cell-depleted T cells, or PBMCs came the material, which was cDNA or gDNA.

Per the original data handling: Amplification with reference gene primers provided the estimates of nucleated cell counts. Using immunoSEQ multiplex PCR, the repertoire was profiled, and TCRdb retains in-frame clones only, with some absent. Clone size and V and J calls were adopted from that table, with D and trimming inferred from the DNA. The data show approximately 70,000 clones, more than 75% seen once. The sample consisted of peripheral blood. The sequence was obtained from a woman of 80 years or more with acute or convalescent COVID-19.

The DNA of the CDR3 is TGTGCCACCAGCAGAGATCCTAGGGGCGCACGATACGAGCAGTACTTC. It is translated as CATSRDPRGARYEQYF. This chain joins TRBV15 and TRBJ2-7, with D possibly matching TRBD1 (5 bases). Trimming took 0 bases from V and 4 from J, leaving 16 bases between them. Germline V lookup: CDR1 LNHNV, CDR2 YYDKDF (reference sequence). The CDR3 totals 16 residues.